Described below is a single TCR beta chain sequence and its context. Its antigen is unidentified. Trimming left V 0 bases short and J 6 bases short, with 13 bases between. The CDR3 contains 15 residues. The data originate from a study of T cell repertoires in cytomegalovirus infection. Across the whole study: It can be stated that public TCR beta signatures indicated CMV infection as well as a matching HLA type.

Study-wide findings and caveats: Across the ex vivo response, the dominant clonotypes were HLA-C-restricted CMV-specific TCR beta clonotypes. Cumulated frequencies of public TCR beta families served to identify carriers of CMV plus the relevant HLA.

TCRdb used MiXCR to reprocess the reads, holding one entry per CDR3 protein. The sample lists around 450,000 distinct CDR3 sequences, 25% to 40% seen once, with roughly 13% in the top ten. This rearrangement joins TRBV12-3 or TRBV12-4 to TRBJ2-3, with D tentatively TRBD2 (6 bases). Source material: PBMCs. The clonotype comes from a human donor in good health (CMV status not recorded). Some clones in this sample may be carry-over from other donors' samples. The CDR3 bases are TGTGCCAGCAGTTTAGCCGGGGACTTAAAGGATACGCAGTATTTT. This sequence encodes CASSLAGDLKDTQYF.